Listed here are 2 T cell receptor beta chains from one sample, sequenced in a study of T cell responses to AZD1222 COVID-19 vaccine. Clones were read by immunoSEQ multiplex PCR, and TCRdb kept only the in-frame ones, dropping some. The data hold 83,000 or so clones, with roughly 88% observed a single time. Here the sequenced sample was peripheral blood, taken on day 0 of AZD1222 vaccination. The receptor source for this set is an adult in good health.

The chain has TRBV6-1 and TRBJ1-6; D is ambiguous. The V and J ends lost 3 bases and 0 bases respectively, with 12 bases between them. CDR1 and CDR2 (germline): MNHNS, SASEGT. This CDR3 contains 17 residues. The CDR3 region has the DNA TGTGCCAGCAGTGACACGGGGTGGGGCTCCTATAATTCACCCCTCCACTTT. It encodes CASSDTGWGSYNSPLHF.

The CDR3 is CASSFRYRPDRGQFNEKLFF. The CDR3 nucleotides are TGTGCCAGCAGTTTCCGATACCGACCGGACAGGGGGCAATTTAATGAAAAACTGTTTTTT. The J gene is TRBJ1-4, the V gene TRBV27; TRBD1 aligns across 11 bases. This CDR3 is built from 20 residues. V was pared by 3 bases and J by 4 bases, with 16 bases of the junction left unmatched. Germline CDR1 MNHEY, CDR2 SMNVEV (reference sequence).